A single sample is the source of the 23 T cell receptor beta chains below, sequenced in a study of cytomegalovirus exposure and HLA in healthy donors. Primers: 60 Vbeta forward and 13 Jbeta reverse. Only in-frame clones appear in the TCRdb table, and some are missing; sequencing was by immunoSEQ multiplex PCR. The sample comprises some 100,000 clones, roughly 76% of which are singletons, and 12% rests with the top ten. Sample: PBMCs. All receptors derive from a woman aged 40 to 50 in good health and CMV-seropositive.

V and J are TRBV18 and TRBJ2-3; 7 positions match TRBD1. This CDR3 has 15 amino acids. CDR1 and CDR2 (germline): KGHSH, LQKENI. The J segment lost 4 bases and the V segment lost 1 base, leaving 5 bases of the junction unmatched. CDR3 sequence: CASSPRRDSSDTQYF. In DNA form, the CDR3 reads TGTGCCAGCTCACCACGCCGGGACAGCTCAGATACGCAGTATTTT.

The chain links TRBV5-4 to TRBJ1-1; TRBD1 is a possible D gene (5 bases). This CDR3 contains 17 residues. The germline V and J ends were trimmed by 0 bases and 0 bases, with 15 bases remaining between them. CDR1 and CDR2 (germline): SGHNT, YYREEE (reference sequence). CDR3 in amino acids: CASSLALGLSVNTEAFF. In DNA form, the CDR3 reads TGTGCCAGCAGCTTGGCTCTGGGGCTCTCAGTGAACACTGAAGCTTTCTTT.

The genes are TRBV5-1 and TRBJ1-4, with 7 bases matching TRBD1. V shed 3 bases, J shed 14 bases, and the junction held 16 bases outside the gene matches. CDR1 and CDR2 (germline): SGHRS, YFSETQ. The CDR3 sequence is 15 residues long. DNA of the CDR3: TGCGCCAGCAGCTCCGGCGACAGGGTCGTGACATCCCTGTTTTTT. Translated: CASSSGDRVVTSLFF. The full variable domain, rest sourced from reference TRBV5-1 and TRBJ1-4, is KAGVTQTPRYLIKTRGQQVTLSCSPISGHRSVSWYQQTPGQGLQFLFEYFSETQRNKGNFPGRFSGRQFSNSRSEMNVSTLELGDSALYLCASSSGDRVVTSLFFGSGTQLSVL.

This clone came up once. The J gene is TRBJ1-2, the V gene TRBV5-1, with 7 bases matching TRBD1. Germline-derived CDR1 and CDR2 are SGHRS and YFSETQ. With 4 bases clipped from V and 11 bases from J, the junction kept 17 bases outside the gene matches. The CDR3 covers 15 residues. CDR3 sequence: CASSLSPDGTARYTF. The CDR3 DNA follows: TGCGCCAGCAGCCTCAGTCCAGATGGGACAGCTAGATACACCTTC.

The sample holds a few counts of this clone. This chain uses TRBV5-6 with TRBJ1-3; no firm D call. Germline-derived CDR1 and CDR2 are SGHDT and YYEEEE. The length of the CDR3 is 12 residues. V was trimmed by 4 bases and J by 7 bases, leaving 9 bases between them. CDR3 nucleotides: TGTGCCAGCAGCGTTGGAGGGAACACCATATATTTT. It is translated as CASSVGGNTIYF.

The table lists this clone with a few counts. The chain has TRBV13 and TRBJ2-5; 10 nucleotides align to TRBD2. J lost 3 bases, V lost 1 base, and 2 bases had no gene match. Germline V lookup: CDR1 PRHDT, CDR2 FYEKMQ (reference sequence). CDR3 length equals 15 residues. The CDR3: CASSLVTSGEETQYF. The DNA of the CDR3 is TGTGCCAGCAGCTTAGTCACTAGCGGGGAAGAGACCCAGTACTTC.

The chain couples TRBV5-1 to TRBJ2-3, with 12 bases identical to TRBD2. V lost 2 bases and J lost 5; bases outside the gene matches: 9. CDR1 and CDR2 (germline): SGHRS, YFSETQ. The CDR3 consists of 17 residues. The CDR3 region is CASSFFASGGARDTQYF. As DNA, the CDR3 is TGCGCCAGCAGCTTTTTCGCTAGCGGGGGGGCCAGAGATACGCAGTATTTT.

The chain combines TRBV7-9 with TRBJ1-1; D is undetermined. V lost 4 bases to trimming and J lost 9 bases, with 12 bases between them. Germline V gene sequence: CDR1 SEHNR, CDR2 FQNEAQ (reference sequence). This CDR3 region has 12 residues. CDR3 sequence reads: CASSWVGSKAFF. The CDR3 DNA reads as TGTGCCAGCAGCTGGGTTGGGAGTAAAGCTTTCTTT.

V and J are TRBV7-6 and TRBJ1-1, with D perhaps TRBD1 (5 bases). The length of the CDR3 is 14 residues. In germline, CDR1 is SGHVS, CDR2 FNYEAQ. Trimming shortened V by 5 bases and J by 5 bases, and 15 bases separated the two germline ends. CDR3 bases: TGTGCCAGCAGCACCCAGACAGCTGGGACTGAAGCTTTCTTT. It specifies CASSTQTAGTEAFF.

In its sample, this clone was seen a few times. The V gene is TRBV6-4, the J gene TRBJ2-3; TRBD2 matches at 10 bases. V shed 5 bases and J 0 bases; nucleotides not matched to a gene: 2. CDR1 MRHNA and CDR2 SNTAGT come from the germline V gene. CDR3 length: 15 amino acids. The CDR3 region has the DNA TGTGCCAGCAGTTCTAGCGGGGGCAGCACAGATACGCAGTATTTT. Translated: CASSSSGGSTDTQYF.

This clone has a single count. This chain links TRBV6-6 with TRBJ2-7, with TRBD2 matching 10 bases. Germline V gene sequence: CDR1 MNHNY, CDR2 SVGAGI (reference sequence). V was pared by 6 bases and J by 1 base, with 6 bases of the junction left unmatched. The CDR3 length is 15 residues. The CDR3 sequence is CASRNLAGVSYEQYF. As DNA, the CDR3 is TGTGCCAGCAGGAACCTAGCGGGGGTTTCCTACGAGCAGTACTTC.

The chain links TRBV5-1 to TRBJ2-2; D is possibly TRBD1 (7 bases). The CDR3 totals 16 residues. V lost 0 bases and J lost 6, with 15 bases in between. The germline gives CDR1 SGHRS, CDR2 YFSETQ. The CDR3 spells CASSLVEGAKAGELFF. In nucleotides, the CDR3 is TGCGCCAGCAGCTTGGTGGAGGGGGCCAAGGCCGGGGAGCTGTTTTTT.

This chain connects TRBV7-2 to TRBJ2-7; a weak D match, TRBD1 (6 bases). V lost 1 base, J lost 4 bases, and 14 bases lay in between. The germline gives CDR1 SGHTA, CDR2 FQGNSA. The CDR3 is 15 residues long. This CDR3 reads CASSLVTDREYEQYF. The CDR3 region has the DNA TGTGCCAGCAGCTTAGTAACGGACAGAGAATACGAGCAGTACTTC. Full variable domain (missing parts from reference TRBV7-2 and TRBJ2-7): GAGVSQSPSNKVTEKGKDVELRCDPISGHTALYWYRQSLGQGLEFLIYFQGNSAPDKSGLPSDRFSAERTGGSVSTLTIQRTQQEDSAVYLCASSLVTDREYEQYFGPGTRLTVT.

Comment on this clone: Other DNA sequences within the sample encode an identical CDR3. The chain carries TRBV5-1 and TRBJ1-2; the match to TRBD1 covers 7 bases. Germline trimming cut 2 bases from V and 3 bases from J; bases unmatched to any gene: 4. Germline values: CDR1 SGHRS, CDR2 YFSETQ. The CDR3 sequence is 14 residues long. In DNA form, the CDR3 reads TGCGCCAGCAGCTTATACAGGGGCGACTATGGCTACACCTTC. Protein product: CASSLYRGDYGYTF.

Only one count was recorded for this clone. The chain links TRBV2 to TRBJ2-7, with D maybe TRBD2 (7 bases). CDR1 is SNHLY, CDR2 FYNNEI, per germline. The V and J ends lost 5 bases and 0 bases respectively, with 14 bases between them. CDR3 length: 15 amino acids. The CDR3 is CASSRGATGSYEQYF. The CDR3 bases are TGTGCCAGCAGTCGGGGGGCGACAGGCTCCTACGAGCAGTACTTC.

The rearrangement uses TRBV12-5 and TRBJ2-5, with 7 bases lining up with TRBD1. Germline CDR1 reads LGHNT; CDR2 reads FRNRAP. This CDR3 spans 14 amino acids. V lost 5 bases to trimming and J lost 4 bases; unmatched junction nucleotides: 7. The CDR3 bases are TGTGCTAGTGGTGCAGGACAGGCAGGAGAGACCCAGTACTTC. Translation gives CASGAGQAGETQYF.

This chain joins TRBV5-1 and TRBJ2-5, with D maybe TRBD2 (6 bases). The CDR3 loop spans 14 amino acids. The V gene lost 3 bases and the J gene lost 3 bases, with 12 bases spanning the gap. The germline gives CDR1 SGHRS, CDR2 YFSETQ. CDR3 DNA: TGCGCCAGCAGCTGGGGGGAGACCAAAGAGACCCAGTACTTC. Encoded protein: CASSWGETKETQYF.

The V and J genes are TRBV4-1 and TRBJ2-5, with D unclear. Germline values: CDR1 MGHRA, CDR2 YSYEKL. V shed 4 bases and J shed 5 bases, with 11 bases lying between them. This CDR3 contains 13 residues. CDR3 loop: CASSPLVRETQYF. The CDR3 nucleotides are TGCGCCAGCAGCCCGCTAGTGCGGGAGACCCAGTACTTC.

This clone came up a few times. The J gene is TRBJ2-1, the V gene TRBV27, with D possibly TRBD1 on 5 matching bases. Trimming stripped 7 bases from V and 8 bases from J, with 24 bases between. This CDR3 contains 16 residues. From germline, CDR1 is MNHEY and CDR2 SMNVEV (reference sequence). The CDR3 DNA reads TGTGCCAGCAAACTCATCAGGGCAAGACCCATCCATGAGCAGTTCTTC. Its protein is CASKLIRARPIHEQFF.

This chain uses TRBV7-2 with TRBJ1-1; possible D gene TRBD1, 6 bases. V dropped 8 bases and J dropped 4 bases, with 14 bases sitting between them. There are 13 residues in the CDR3. Per germline, CDR1 SGHTA and CDR2 FQGNSA. For the CDR3, the DNA is TGTGCCAGCGGGGAGGGCAGGGGCACTGAAGCTTTCTTT. This sequence encodes CASGEGRGTEAFF.

The chain employs TRBV2 and TRBJ1-1; D is unresolved. The CDR3 loop spans 13 amino acids. CDR1 and CDR2 from the germline V gene are SNHLY and FYNNEI. V lost 4 bases and J 1 base, leaving 7 bases between the germline ends. The CDR3 spells CASSVVENTEAFF. The CDR3 DNA is TGTGCCAGCAGTGTGGTAGAGAACACTGAAGCTTTCTTT.

The chain couples TRBV6-5 to TRBJ2-2, with D possibly matching TRBD1 (6 bases). This CDR3 is built from 13 residues. Germline assignment: CDR1 MNHEY and CDR2 SVGAGI. Trimming removed 10 bases from V and 5 bases from J, with 14 bases in between. This chain's CDR3 is CATWTELTGELFF. The CDR3 coding sequence is TGTGCCACCTGGACAGAACTTACCGGGGAGCTGTTTTTT.

This chain joins TRBV29-1 and TRBJ1-1, with 9 bases identical to TRBD1. The CDR3 contains 13 residues. Unmatched junction bases numbered 3, after V lost 7 bases and J lost 0 bases. Germline V CDR1 and CDR2: SQVTM, ANQGSEA. CDR3 sequence reads: CSADRGMNTEAFF. CDR3 nucleotides: TGCAGCGCGGACAGGGGAATGAACACTGAAGCTTTCTTT.